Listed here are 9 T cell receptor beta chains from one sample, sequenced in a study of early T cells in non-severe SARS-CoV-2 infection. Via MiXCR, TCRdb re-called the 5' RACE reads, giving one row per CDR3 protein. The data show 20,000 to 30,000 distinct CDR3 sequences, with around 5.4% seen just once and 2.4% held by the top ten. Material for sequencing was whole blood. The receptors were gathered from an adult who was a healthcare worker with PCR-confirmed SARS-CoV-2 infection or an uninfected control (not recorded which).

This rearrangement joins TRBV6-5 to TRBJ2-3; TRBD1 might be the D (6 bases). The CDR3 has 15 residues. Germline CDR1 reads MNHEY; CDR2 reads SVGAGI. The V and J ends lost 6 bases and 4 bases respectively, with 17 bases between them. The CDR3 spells CASRERQAPADTQYF. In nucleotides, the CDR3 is TGTGCCAGCAGAGAAAGACAGGCCCCCGCAGATACGCAGTATTTT.

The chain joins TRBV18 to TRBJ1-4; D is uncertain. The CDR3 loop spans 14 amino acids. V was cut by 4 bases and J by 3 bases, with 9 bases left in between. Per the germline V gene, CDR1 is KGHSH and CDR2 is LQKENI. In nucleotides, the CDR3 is TGTGCCAGCTCACTGTCAATGGCTAATGAAAAACTGTTTTTT. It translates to CASSLSMANEKLFF.

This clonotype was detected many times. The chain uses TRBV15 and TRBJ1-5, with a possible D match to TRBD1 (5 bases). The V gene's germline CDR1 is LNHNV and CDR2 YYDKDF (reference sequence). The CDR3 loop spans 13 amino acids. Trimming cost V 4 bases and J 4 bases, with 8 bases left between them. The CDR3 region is CATSMGGNQPQHF. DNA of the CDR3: TGTGCCACCAGCATGGGGGGAAATCAGCCCCAGCATTTT.

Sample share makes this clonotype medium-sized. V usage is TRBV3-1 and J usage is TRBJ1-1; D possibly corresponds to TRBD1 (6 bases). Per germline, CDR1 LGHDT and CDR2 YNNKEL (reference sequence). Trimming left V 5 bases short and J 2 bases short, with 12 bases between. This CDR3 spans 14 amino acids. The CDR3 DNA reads TGTGCCAGCAGCAGGCGGGACACCAACACTGAAGCTTTCTTT. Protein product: CASSRRDTNTEAFF.

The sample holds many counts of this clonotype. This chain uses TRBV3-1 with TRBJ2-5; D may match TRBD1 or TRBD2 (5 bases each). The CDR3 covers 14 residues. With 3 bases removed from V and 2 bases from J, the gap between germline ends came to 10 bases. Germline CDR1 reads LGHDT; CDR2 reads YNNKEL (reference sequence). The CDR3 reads CASSQAGAQETQYF. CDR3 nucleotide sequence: TGTGCCAGCAGCCAGGCCGGGGCTCAAGAGACCCAGTACTTC.

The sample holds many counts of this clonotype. CDR3 sequence (DNA): TGTGCCAGCAGCTTGGGAGAATCCTACGAGCAGTACTTC. Translating gives CASSLGESYEQYF. This sequence joins TRBV11-3 and TRBJ2-7; tentative D call: TRBD2 (5 bases). This CDR3 has 13 amino acids. Germline-derived CDR1 and CDR2 are SGHNT and YENEEA. V dropped 3 bases and J dropped 1 base, with 7 bases sitting between them.

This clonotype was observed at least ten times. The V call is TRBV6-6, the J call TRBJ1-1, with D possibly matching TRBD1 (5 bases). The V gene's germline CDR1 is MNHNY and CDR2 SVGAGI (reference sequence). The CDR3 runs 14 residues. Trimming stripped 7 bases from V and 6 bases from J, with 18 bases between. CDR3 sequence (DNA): TGTGCCAGCAAAGATGGCAGGGTAGACTCTGAAGCTTTCTTT. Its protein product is CASKDGRVDSEAFF.

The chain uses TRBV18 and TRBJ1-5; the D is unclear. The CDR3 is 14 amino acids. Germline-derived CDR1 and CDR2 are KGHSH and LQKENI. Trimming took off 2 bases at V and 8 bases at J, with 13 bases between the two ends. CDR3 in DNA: TGTGCCAGCTCACCAAACGGCGGGAGCAAGCCCCAGCATTTT. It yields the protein CASSPNGGSKPQHF.

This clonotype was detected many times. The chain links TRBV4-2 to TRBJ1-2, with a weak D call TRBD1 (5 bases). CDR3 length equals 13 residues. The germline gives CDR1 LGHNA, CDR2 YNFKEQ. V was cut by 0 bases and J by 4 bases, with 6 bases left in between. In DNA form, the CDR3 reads TGTGCCAGCAGCCAAGACAGGGCCTATGGCTACACCTTC. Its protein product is CASSQDRAYGYTF.